Listed below are T cell receptor beta chains from one sample, sequenced in a study of blood T cell repertoires in COVID-19. This table comes from immunoSEQ multiplex PCR, and its TCRdb copy is limited to in-frame clones, with some not included. The sample contains about 310,000 clones, roughly 91% of which appear only once. Specimen: peripheral blood. Every receptor here comes from a man aged 50 to 60 with active or convalescent COVID-19. Both conserved end residues are part of each CDR3. A D gene is named only where the DNA matches it firmly. Not all rows give a size; the values are once, few, many and, for expanded clones, a class.

TRBD2 | TRBJ2-5 | TRBV4-2 | once | TGTGCCAGCAGCCAAGGAGCGGGGGGACTCGAAGAGACCCAGTACTTC | CASSQGAGGLEETQYF
TRBD2 | TRBJ2-7 | TRBV19 | . | TGTGCCAGTAGTATAGTTTCCGGGACTAGCGGGTACGAGCAGTACTTC | CASSIVSGTSGYEQYF
. | TRBJ2-3 | TRBV19 | . | TGTGCCAGTAGCGGTCATACCCGCACAGATACGCAGTATTTT | CASSGHTRTDTQYF
. | TRBJ2-3 | TRBV7-6 | once | TGTGCCAGCAGCCCATATATCCGGGATACGCAGTATTTT | CASSPYIRDTQYF
. | TRBJ1-2 | TRBV7-3 | few | TGTGCCAGCAGCTTAACAAGGGGAGGAGCTGAGACCTTC | CASSLTRGGAETF
. | TRBJ1-1 | TRBV19 | . | TGTGCCAGTAGTACCCTTCGGGGGAGGAGAGAGAACACTGAAGCTTTCTTT | CASSTLRGRRENTEAFF
. | TRBJ1-1 | TRBV9 | . | TGTGCCAGCAGCGTAGGAATAGAGAACACTGAAGCTTTCTTT | CASSVGIENTEAFF
. | TRBJ2-5 | TRBV6-5 | . | TGTGCCAGCTTAACGGACAGACAAGAGACCCAGTACTTC | CASLTDRQETQYF
TRBD1 | TRBJ2-3 | TRBV3-1/TRBV3-2 | . | TGTGCCAGCAGCCACATTGTGGGGACAGACCCAGATACGCAGTATTTT | CASSHIVGTDPDTQYF
TRBD1 | TRBJ2-6 | TRBV19 | . | TGTGCCACCTCGACAGGGGCTGGGGCCAACGTCCTGACTTTC | CATSTGAGANVLTF
. | TRBJ1-2 | TRBV5-4 | few | TGTGCCAGCAGCTTGGGCCATGAGGATGGCTACACCTTC | CASSLGHEDGYTF
TRBD1 | TRBJ1-2 | TRBV10-3 | . | TGTGCCATCAGTGAGGCGCCGGGACAGAGCTCTGGCTACACCTTC | CAISEAPGQSSGYTF
TRBD1 | TRBJ1-2 | TRBV5-6 | . | TGTGCCAGCAGCTTCCAGGGGGCCGGCGGCTACACCTTC | CASSFQGAGGYTF
TRBD2 | TRBJ2-3 | TRBV11-3 | . | TGTGCCAGCAGTCTATCGGGAGGGGCAGATACGCAGTATTTT | CASSLSGGADTQYF
TRBD1 | TRBJ2-5 | TRBV5-1 | . | TGCGCCAGCAGCTTAGGGACAGGGTATTCGCTAGAGACCCAGTACTTC | CASSLGTGYSLETQYF
TRBD1 | TRBJ2-1 | TRBV6-2/TRBV6-3 | . | TGTGCCAGCAGTTACCGTCCCGACAGGGGGCACTACAATGAGCAGTTCTTC | CASSYRPDRGHYNEQFF
. | TRBJ2-7 | TRBV5-1 | . | TGCGCCAGCAGCTCCGATTACACCCCAGGGGGGCGGGCAGCTGAGCAGTACTTC | CASSSDYTPGGRAAEQYF
TRBD1 | TRBJ1-4 | TRBV9 | . | TGTGCCAGCAGCGTTAGGACAGGGGCGTCTAATGAAAAACTGTTTTTT | CASSVRTGASNEKLFF
TRBD1 | TRBJ2-1 | TRBV5-5 | . | TGTGCCAGCAGCCCAGAGACCGACAGGGGAGGCAATGAGCAGTTCTTC | CASSPETDRGGNEQFF
. | TRBJ1-4 | TRBV19 | many | TGTGCCAGTAGTGGGACATTGAATGAAAAACTGTTTTTT | CASSGTLNEKLFF
TRBD1 | TRBJ1-1 | TRBV28 | . | TGTGCCAGCAGTCCCGGACAGGGGCGGAGTGGATACACTGAAGCTTTCTTT | CASSPGQGRSGYTEAFF
. | TRBJ2-6 | TRBV6-5 | . | TGTGCCAGCAGTCCCCAGGTGGCCAACGTCCTGACTTTC | CASSPQVANVLTF
. | TRBJ1-2 | TRBV6-2/TRBV6-3 | . | TGTGCCAGCAGTCCCTTCGCAGGGAACTATGGCTACACCTTC | CASSPFAGNYGYTF
TRBD1 | TRBJ1-5 | TRBV27 | . | TGTGCCAGCAGTCGACAGGGAAGCAATCAGCCCCAGCATTTT | CASSRQGSNQPQHF
. | TRBJ1-2 | TRBV5-1 | . | TGCGCCAGCAGCTTGGTTATGCAAGGGAGGGGCGGAGATGGCTACACCTTC | CASSLVMQGRGGDGYTF
. | TRBJ2-1 | TRBV6-1 | . | TGTGCCAGCAGTGAAGCGGCGGGGGCCCCCTACAATGAGCAGTTCTTC | CASSEAAGAPYNEQFF
. | TRBJ2-7 | TRBV19 | . | TGTGCCAGTAGTACAGGGTACGAGCAGTACTTC | CASSTGYEQYF
. | TRBJ2-3 | TRBV30 | few | TGTGCCTGGAGGTGGGGGCGCGGAACAGATACGCAGTATTTT | CAWRWGRGTDTQYF
. | TRBJ1-1 | TRBV2 | . | TGTGCCAGCCTGTGGCATGAAGCTTTCTTT | CASLWHEAFF
TRBD2 | TRBJ2-1 | TRBV6-1 | . | TGTGCCAGCAGTGAACTAGCGGGCTCCTACAATGAGCAGTTCTTC | CASSELAGSYNEQFF
TRBD2 | TRBJ2-2 | TRBV2 | . | TGTGCCAGCATATCAGGTTCTAGCGGGAGGACCGGGGAGCTGTTTTTT | CASISGSSGRTGELFF
. | TRBJ2-1 | TRBV30 | . | TGTGCCTGGAGAGAGGTTGAGCAGTTCTTC | CAWREVEQFF
. | TRBJ2-3 | TRBV5-4 | . | TGTGCCAGCAGCTTAGGTGGCGGTACGCGAACCACAGATACGCAGTATTTT | CASSLGGGTRTTDTQYF
. | TRBJ1-1 | TRBV24-1 | . | TGTGCCACCAGTGATTGCGACACAATGAACACTGAAGCTTTCTTT | CATSDCDTMNTEAFF
. | TRBJ2-1 | TRBV14 | . | TGTGCCAGCAGCCCCCGGGCCGCGCGGGATGAGCAGTTCTTC | CASSPRAARDEQFF
. | TRBJ2-7 | TRBV3-1/TRBV3-2 | . | TGTGCCAGCAGCCAATCCACTAACGAGCAGTACTTC | CASSQSTNEQYF
TRBD2 | TRBJ2-3 | TRBV28 | few | TGTGCCAGCAGCAATACCCTGACTAGCGGGGGGGCCCGTGAAGATACGCAGTATTTT | CASSNTLTSGGAREDTQYF
. | TRBJ1-1 | TRBV30 | . | TGTGCCTGGAGTACACAGGCGAACACTGAAGCTTTCTTT | CAWSTQANTEAFF
TRBD1 | TRBJ1-4 | TRBV5-4 | once | TGTGCCAGCAGCCTAAGCCGGGACAGGGGAACTAATGAAAAACTGTTTTTT | CASSLSRDRGTNEKLFF
. | TRBJ2-2 | TRBV4-3 | . | TGCGCCAGCAGCCAAGATCCGAGCGGGAACACCGGGGAGCTGTTTTTT | CASSQDPSGNTGELFF
. | TRBJ2-1 | TRBV11-2 | . | TGTGCCAGCAGCTTAGAACGGACAGCGTACAATGAGCAGTTCTTC | CASSLERTAYNEQFF
TRBD1 | TRBJ2-7 | TRBV11-2 | . | TGTGCCAGCAGCTTAGGAGTTGGGACAGGGTTTTCCTACGAGCAGTACTTC | CASSLGVGTGFSYEQYF
TRBD2 | TRBJ2-5 | TRBV10-2 | . | TGCGCCAGCAGTGAGCGGAGACTAGCGGGGAGCCGGGAGACCCAGTACTTC | CASSERRLAGSRETQYF
. | TRBJ2-5 | TRBV5-1 | . | TGCGCCAGCAGCTCTCTACCACTTGTACAAGAGACCCAGTACTTC | CASSSLPLVQETQYF
TRBD1 | TRBJ1-2 | TRBV6-5 | once | TGTGCCAGCAGCCGGTCCCGGGACAGGGGTGGAGGCTACACCTTC | CASSRSRDRGGGYTF
. | TRBJ2-2 | TRBV6-1 | . | TGTGCCAGCAGTGAACAGGAGGGCGGGGAGCTGTTTTTT | CASSEQEGGELFF
TRBD1 | TRBJ1-2 | TRBV19 | . | TGTGCCAGCCACAGGGGAACGAACTATGGCTACACCTTC | CASHRGTNYGYTF
TRBD2 | TRBJ2-1 | TRBV3-1/TRBV3-2 | . | TGTGCCAGCAGCCGAAGGCGGGGGGGTAGGAATGAGCAGTTCTTC | CASSRRRGGRNEQFF
. | TRBJ1-1 | TRBV19 | . | TGTGCCAGTAGGCCTACAGGGTCCACTGAAGCTTTCTTT | CASRPTGSTEAFF
TRBD1 | TRBJ2-7 | TRBV6-6 | . | TGTGCCAGCAAAAACGAGAGACAGGGGGGAAGGAGGCAGTACTTC | CASKNERQGGRRQYF
. | TRBJ2-1 | TRBV3-1/TRBV3-2 | . | TGTGCCAGCAGACCATTCACAGGGAATGAGCAGTTCTTC | CASRPFTGNEQFF
TRBD1 | TRBJ1-1 | TRBV2 | . | TGTGCCAGTCACGCCTTCCAGGGGGACACTGAAGCTTTCTTT | CASHAFQGDTEAFF
. | TRBJ1-5 | TRBV10-3 | . | TGTGCCATCAGTAAGGAACAGAGCAATCAGCCCCAGCATTTT | CAISKEQSNQPQHF